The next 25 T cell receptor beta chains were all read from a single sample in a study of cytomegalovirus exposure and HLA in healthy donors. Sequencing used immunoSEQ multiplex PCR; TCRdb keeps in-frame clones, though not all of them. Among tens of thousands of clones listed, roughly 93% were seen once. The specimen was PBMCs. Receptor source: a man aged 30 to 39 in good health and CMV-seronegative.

For the CDR3, the DNA is TGTGCCAGCAGCCCTAAATCTTCGGGGGGACCCTACAATGAGCAGTTCTTC. Translation gives CASSPKSSGGPYNEQFF. The rearrangement uses TRBV4-2 and TRBJ2-1, with 7 bases matching TRBD2. The J segment lost 2 bases and the V segment lost 4 bases, leaving 11 bases of the junction unmatched. There are 17 residues in the CDR3. In germline, CDR1 is LGHNA, CDR2 YNFKEQ.

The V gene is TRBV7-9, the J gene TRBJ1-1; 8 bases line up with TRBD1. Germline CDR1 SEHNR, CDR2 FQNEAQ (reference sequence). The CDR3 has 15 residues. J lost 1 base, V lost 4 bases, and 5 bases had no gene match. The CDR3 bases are TGTGCCAGCAGCTACTCAGGGGGCCCGAACACTGAAGCTTTCTTT. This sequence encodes CASSYSGGPNTEAFF.

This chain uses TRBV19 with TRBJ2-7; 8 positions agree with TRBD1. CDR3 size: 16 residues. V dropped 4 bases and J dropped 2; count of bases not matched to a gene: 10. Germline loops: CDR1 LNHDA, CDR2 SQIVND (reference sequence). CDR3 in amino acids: CASSRWTGKTPYEQYF. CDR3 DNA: TGTGCCAGTAGTAGGTGGACAGGGAAGACCCCCTACGAGCAGTACTTC.

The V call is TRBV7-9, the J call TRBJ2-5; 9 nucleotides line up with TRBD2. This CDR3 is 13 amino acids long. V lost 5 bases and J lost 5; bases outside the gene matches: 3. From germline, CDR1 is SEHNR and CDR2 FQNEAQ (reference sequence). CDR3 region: CASSGTSSETQYF. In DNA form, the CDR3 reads TGTGCCAGCAGCGGGACTAGCAGCGAGACCCAGTACTTC.

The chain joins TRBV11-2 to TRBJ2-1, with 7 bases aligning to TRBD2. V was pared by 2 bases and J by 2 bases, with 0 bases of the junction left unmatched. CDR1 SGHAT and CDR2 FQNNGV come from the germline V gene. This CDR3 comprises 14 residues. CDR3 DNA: TGTGCCAGCAGCTTACGGGAGGCCTACAATGAGCAGTTCTTC. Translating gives CASSLREAYNEQFF.

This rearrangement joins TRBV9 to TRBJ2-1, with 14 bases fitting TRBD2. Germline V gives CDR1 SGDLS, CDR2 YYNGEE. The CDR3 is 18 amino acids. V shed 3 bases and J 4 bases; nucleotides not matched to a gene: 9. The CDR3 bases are TGTGCCAGCAGCGAGAAGGGACTAGCGGGAGTCGGGTACAATGAGCAGTTCTTC. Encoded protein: CASSEKGLAGVGYNEQFF.

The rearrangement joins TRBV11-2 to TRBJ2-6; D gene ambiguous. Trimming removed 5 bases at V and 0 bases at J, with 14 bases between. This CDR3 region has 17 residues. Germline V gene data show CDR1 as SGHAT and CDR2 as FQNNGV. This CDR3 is CASSLHGVLSGANVLTF. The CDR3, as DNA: TGTGCCAGCAGCCTTCACGGAGTACTCTCTGGGGCCAACGTCCTGACTTTC.

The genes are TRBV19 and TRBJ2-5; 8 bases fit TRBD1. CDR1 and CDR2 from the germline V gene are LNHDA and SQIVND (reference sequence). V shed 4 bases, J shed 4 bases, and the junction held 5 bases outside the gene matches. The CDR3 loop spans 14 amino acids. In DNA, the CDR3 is TGTGCCAGTAGTAAAAACAGGGGGATAGAGACCCAGTACTTC. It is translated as CASSKNRGIETQYF.

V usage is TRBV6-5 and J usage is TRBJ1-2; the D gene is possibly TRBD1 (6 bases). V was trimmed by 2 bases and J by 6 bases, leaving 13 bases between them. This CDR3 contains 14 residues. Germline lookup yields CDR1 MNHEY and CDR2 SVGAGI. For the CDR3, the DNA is TGTGCCAGCAGTTACCCGGGGGGCGAGGATGGCTACACCTTC. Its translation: CASSYPGGEDGYTF.

CDR3 sequence reads: CASNRGGGSGANVLTF. Written as DNA, the CDR3 is TGTGCCAGTAACCGGGGTGGTGGCTCTGGGGCCAACGTCCTGACTTTC. The V gene is TRBV19, the J gene TRBJ2-6; D is perhaps TRBD2 (5 bases). This CDR3 comprises 16 residues. The germline gives CDR1 LNHDA, CDR2 SQIVND (reference sequence). The ends were cut back, 7 bases at V and 0 bases at J, with 13 bases in the middle. The whole variable domain, remainder taken from reference TRBV19 and TRBJ2-6, is DGGITQSPKYLFRKEGQNVTLSCEQNLNHDAMYWYRQDPGQGLRLIYYSQIVNDFQKGDIAEGYSVSREKKESFPLTVTSAQKNPTAFYLCASNRGGGSGANVLTFGAGSRLTVL.

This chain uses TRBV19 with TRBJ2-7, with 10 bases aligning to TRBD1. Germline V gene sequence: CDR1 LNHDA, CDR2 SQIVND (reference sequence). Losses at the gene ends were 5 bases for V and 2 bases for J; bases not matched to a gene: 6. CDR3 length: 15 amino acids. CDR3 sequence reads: CASSWDRGGAYEQYF. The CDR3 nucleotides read TGTGCCAGTAGTTGGGACAGGGGAGGGGCCTACGAGCAGTACTTC.

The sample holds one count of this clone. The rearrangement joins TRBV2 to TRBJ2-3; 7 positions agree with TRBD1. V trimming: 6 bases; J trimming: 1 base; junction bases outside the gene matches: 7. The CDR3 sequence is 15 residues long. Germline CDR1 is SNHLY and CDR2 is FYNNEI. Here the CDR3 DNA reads TGTGCCAGCAGGGAAACAGGGGCCGGCACAGATACGCAGTATTTT. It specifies CASRETGAGTDTQYF.

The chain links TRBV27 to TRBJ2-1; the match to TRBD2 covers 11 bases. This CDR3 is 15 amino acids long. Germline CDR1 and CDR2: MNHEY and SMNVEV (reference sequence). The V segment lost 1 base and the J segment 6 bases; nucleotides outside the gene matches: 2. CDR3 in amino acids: CASSLWLAGGNEQFF. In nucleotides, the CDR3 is TGTGCCAGCAGTTTATGGCTAGCGGGAGGCAATGAGCAGTTCTTC.

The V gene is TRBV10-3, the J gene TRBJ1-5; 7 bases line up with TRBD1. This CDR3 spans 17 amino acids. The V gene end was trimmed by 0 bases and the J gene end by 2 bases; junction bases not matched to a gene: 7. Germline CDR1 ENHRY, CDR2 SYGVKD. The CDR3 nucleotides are TGTGCCATCAGTGAGTCGGGACAGACTCCGGGCAATCAGCCCCAGCATTTT. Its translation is CAISESGQTPGNQPQHF.

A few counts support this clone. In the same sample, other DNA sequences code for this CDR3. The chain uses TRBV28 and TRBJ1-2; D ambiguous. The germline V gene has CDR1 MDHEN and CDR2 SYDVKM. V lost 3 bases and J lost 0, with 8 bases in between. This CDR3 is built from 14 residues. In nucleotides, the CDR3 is TGTGCCAGCAGTTTCCGGGGAACTAACTATGGCTACACCTTC. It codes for CASSFRGTNYGYTF.

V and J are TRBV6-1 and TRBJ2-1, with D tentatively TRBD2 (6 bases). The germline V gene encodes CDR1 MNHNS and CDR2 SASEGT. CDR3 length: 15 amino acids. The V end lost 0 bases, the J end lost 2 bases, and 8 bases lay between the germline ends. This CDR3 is CASSEASGTYNEQFF. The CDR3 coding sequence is TGTGCCAGCAGTGAAGCTAGCGGAACCTACAATGAGCAGTTCTTC.

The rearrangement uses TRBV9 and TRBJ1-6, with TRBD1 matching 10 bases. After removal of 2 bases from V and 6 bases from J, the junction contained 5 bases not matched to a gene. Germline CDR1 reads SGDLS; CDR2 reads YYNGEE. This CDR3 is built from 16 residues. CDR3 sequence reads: CASSVGTGEGNSPLHF. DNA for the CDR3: TGTGCCAGCAGCGTGGGGACAGGGGAAGGTAATTCACCCCTCCACTTT.

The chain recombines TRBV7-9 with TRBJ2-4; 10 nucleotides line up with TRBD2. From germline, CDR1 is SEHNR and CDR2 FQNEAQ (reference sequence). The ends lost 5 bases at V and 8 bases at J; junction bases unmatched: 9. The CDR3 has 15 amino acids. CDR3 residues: CASSPQRGGLDIQYF. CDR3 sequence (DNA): TGTGCCAGCAGCCCACAGCGGGGGGGCCTGGACATTCAGTACTTC.

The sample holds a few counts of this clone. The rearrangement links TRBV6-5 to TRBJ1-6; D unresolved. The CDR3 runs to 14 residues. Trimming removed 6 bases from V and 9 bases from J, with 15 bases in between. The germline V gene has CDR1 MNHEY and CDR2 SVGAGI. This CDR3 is CASSAGMSGSPLHF. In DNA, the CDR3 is TGTGCCAGCAGCGCCGGGATGTCGGGTTCACCCCTCCACTTT.

This CDR3 is CASGIDSYSNQPQHF. CDR3 bases: TGTGCCAGCGGAATAGACAGTTATAGCAATCAGCCCCAGCATTTT. This sequence joins TRBV27 and TRBJ1-5; tentative D call: TRBD1 (5 bases). Between the trimmed V and J ends, which lost 8 bases and 0 bases, there was a span of 14 bases. The germline V gene has CDR1 MNHEY and CDR2 SMNVEV (reference sequence). The CDR3 is made up of 15 amino acids.

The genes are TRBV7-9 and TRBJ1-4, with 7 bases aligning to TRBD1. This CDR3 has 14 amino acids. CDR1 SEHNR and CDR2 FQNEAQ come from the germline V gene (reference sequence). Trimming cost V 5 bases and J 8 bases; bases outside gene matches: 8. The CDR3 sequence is CASSQQGRGEKLFF. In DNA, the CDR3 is TGTGCCAGCAGCCAACAGGGGCGAGGGGAAAAACTGTTTTTT.

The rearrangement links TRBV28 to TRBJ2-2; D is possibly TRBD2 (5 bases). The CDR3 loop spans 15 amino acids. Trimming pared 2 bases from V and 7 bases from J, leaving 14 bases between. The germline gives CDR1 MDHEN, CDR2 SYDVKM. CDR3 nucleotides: TGTGCCAGCAGTTTACGAGGGAGCGCGGGCGGGGAGCTGTTTTTT. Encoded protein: CASSLRGSAGGELFF.

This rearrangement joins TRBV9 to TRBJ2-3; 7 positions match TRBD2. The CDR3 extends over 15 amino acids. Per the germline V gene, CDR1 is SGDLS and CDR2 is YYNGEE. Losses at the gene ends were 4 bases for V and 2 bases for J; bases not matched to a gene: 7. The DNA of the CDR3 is TGTGCCAGCAGCCCCACCGGGACTACCACAGATACGCAGTATTTT. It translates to CASSPTGTTTDTQYF.

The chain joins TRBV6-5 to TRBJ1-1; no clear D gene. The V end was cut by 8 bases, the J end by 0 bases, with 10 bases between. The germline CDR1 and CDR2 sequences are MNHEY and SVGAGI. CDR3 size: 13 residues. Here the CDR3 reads CASRIEVNTEAFF. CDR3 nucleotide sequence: TGTGCCAGCCGCATTGAGGTGAACACTGAAGCTTTCTTT.

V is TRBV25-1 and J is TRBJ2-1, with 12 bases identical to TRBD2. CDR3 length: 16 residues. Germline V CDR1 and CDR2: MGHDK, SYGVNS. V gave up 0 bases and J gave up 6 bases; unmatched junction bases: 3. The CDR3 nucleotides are TGTGCCAGCAGTGAATATCAGACTAGCGGGGGCAATGAGCAGTTCTTC. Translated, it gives CASSEYQTSGGNEQFF.